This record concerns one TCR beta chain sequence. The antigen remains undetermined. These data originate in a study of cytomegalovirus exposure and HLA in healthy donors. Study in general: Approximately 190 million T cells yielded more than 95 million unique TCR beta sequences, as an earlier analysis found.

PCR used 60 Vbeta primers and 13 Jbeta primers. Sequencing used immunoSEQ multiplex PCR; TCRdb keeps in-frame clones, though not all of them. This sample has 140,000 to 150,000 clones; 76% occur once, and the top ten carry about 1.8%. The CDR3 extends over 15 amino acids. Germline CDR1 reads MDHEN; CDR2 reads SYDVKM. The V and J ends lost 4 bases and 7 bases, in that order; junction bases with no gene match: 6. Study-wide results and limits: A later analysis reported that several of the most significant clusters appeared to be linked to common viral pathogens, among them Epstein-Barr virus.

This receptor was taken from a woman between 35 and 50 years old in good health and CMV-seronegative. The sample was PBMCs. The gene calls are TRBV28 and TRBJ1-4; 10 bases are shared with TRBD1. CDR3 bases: TGTGCCAGCAGTTCCCTGACAGGGGGCGGTGAAAAACTGTTTTTT. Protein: CASSSLTGGGEKLFF.